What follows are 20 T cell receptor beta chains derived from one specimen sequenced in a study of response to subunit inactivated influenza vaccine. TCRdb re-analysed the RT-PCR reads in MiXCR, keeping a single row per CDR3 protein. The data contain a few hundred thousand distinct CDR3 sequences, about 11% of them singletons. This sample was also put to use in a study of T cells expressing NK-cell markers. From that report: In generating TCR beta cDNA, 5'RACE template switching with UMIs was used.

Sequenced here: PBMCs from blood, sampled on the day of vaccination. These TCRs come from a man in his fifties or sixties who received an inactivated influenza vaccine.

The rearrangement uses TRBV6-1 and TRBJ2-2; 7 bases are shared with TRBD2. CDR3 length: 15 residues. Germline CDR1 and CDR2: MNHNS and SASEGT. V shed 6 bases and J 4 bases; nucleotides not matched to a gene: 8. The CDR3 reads CASSDGGRGTGELFF. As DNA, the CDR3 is TGTGCCAGCAGCGATGGGGGGAGGGGCACCGGGGAGCTGTTTTTT.

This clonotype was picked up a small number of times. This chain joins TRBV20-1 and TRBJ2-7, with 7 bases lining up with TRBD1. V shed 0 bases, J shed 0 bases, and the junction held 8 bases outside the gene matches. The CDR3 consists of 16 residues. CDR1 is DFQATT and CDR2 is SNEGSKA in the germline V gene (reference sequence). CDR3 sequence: CSARDRQGFISYEQYF. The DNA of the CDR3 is TGCAGTGCTAGAGATAGACAGGGTTTTATCTCCTACGAGCAGTACTTC.

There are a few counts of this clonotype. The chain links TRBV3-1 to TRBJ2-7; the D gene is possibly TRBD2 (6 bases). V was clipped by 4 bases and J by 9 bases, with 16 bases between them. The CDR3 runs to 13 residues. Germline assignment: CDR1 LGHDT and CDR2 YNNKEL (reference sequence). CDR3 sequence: CASSPRAAGRQYF. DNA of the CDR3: TGTGCCAGCAGCCCCCGAGCGGCGGGGAGGCAGTACTTC.

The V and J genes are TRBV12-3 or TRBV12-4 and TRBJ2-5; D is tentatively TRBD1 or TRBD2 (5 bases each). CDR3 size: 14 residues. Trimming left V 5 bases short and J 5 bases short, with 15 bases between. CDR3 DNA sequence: TGTGCCAGCAGTCGACAGCCCCGAGGGGAGACCCAGTACTTC. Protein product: CASSRQPRGETQYF.

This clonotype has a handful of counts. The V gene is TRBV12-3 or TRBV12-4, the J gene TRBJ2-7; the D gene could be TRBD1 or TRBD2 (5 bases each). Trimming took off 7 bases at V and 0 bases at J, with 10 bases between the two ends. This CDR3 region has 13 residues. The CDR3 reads CASTRDLSYEQYF. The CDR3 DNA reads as TGTGCCAGCACCCGGGACCTCTCCTACGAGCAGTACTTC.

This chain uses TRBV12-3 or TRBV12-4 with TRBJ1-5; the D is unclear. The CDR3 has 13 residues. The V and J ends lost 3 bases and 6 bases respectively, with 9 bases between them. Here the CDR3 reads CASSFLSRQPQHF. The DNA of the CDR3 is TGTGCCAGCAGTTTTCTTTCTCGTCAGCCCCAGCATTTT.

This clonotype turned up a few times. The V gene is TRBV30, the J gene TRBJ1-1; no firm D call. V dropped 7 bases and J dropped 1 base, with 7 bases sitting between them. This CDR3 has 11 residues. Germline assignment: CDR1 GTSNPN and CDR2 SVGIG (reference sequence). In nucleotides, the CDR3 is TGTGCCTTGTACAGGAACACTGAAGCTTTCTTT. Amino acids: CALYRNTEAFF.

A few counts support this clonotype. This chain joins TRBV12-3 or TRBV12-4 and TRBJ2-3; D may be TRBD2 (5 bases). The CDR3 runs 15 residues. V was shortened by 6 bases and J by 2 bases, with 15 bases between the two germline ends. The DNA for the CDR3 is TGTGCCAGCAGCCCGGGGTTGGGAGTCACAGATACGCAGTATTTT. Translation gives CASSPGLGVTDTQYF.

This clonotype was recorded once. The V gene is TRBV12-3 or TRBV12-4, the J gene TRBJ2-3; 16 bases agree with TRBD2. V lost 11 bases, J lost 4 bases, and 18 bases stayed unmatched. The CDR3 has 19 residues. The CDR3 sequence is CALSLGTSGGAVVPDTQYF. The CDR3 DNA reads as TGTGCCCTCAGTTTAGGGACTAGCGGGGGGGCCGTAGTCCCAGATACGCAGTATTTT.

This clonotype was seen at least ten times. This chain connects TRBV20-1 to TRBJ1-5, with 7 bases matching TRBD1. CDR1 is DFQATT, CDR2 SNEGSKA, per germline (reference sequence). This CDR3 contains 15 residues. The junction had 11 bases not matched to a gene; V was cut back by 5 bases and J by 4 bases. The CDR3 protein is CSAVNPGQLNQPQHF. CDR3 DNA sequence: TGCAGTGCTGTAAACCCGGGACAGCTTAATCAGCCCCAGCATTTT.

Here the CDR3 reads CATSSRQGATDTQYF. The CDR3, as DNA: TGTGCCACCAGCAGTAGACAGGGGGCAACAGATACGCAGTATTTT. This chain connects TRBV15 to TRBJ2-3; 10 bases agree with TRBD1. The germline V gene has CDR1 LNHNV and CDR2 YYDKDF (reference sequence). V was clipped by 3 bases and J by 3 bases; unmatched bases: 3. The CDR3 has 15 residues.

CDR3: CASSLRPGQGAWSSYNEQFF. Written as DNA, the CDR3 is TGTGCCAGCAGCTTACGACCGGGACAGGGGGCTTGGAGCTCCTACAATGAGCAGTTCTTC. The chain combines TRBV11-2 with TRBJ2-1; 12 bases align to TRBD1. V shed 2 bases and J 0 bases; nucleotides not matched to a gene: 11. Germline V lookup: CDR1 SGHAT, CDR2 FQNNGV. CDR3 length equals 20 residues. Full variable domain (outside the CDR3, taken from reference TRBV11-2 and TRBJ2-1): EAGVAQSPRYKIIEKRQSVAFWCNPISGHATLYWYQQILGQGPKLLIQFQNNGVVDDSQLPKDRFSAERLKGVDSTLKIQPAKLEDSAVYLCASSLRPGQGAWSSYNEQFFGPGTRLTVL.

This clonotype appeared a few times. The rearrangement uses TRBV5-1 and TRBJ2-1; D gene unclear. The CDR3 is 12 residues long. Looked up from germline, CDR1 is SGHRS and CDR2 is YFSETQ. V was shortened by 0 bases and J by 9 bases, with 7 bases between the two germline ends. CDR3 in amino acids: CASSLAFSEQFF. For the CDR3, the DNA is TGCGCCAGCAGCTTGGCCTTTTCTGAGCAGTTCTTC.

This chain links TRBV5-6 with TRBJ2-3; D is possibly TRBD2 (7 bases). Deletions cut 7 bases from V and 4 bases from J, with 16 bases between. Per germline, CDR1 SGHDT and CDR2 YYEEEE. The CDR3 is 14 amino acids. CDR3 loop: CASCGGGKSDTQYF. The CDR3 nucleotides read TGTGCCAGCTGTGGCGGGGGCAAGTCAGATACGCAGTATTTT.

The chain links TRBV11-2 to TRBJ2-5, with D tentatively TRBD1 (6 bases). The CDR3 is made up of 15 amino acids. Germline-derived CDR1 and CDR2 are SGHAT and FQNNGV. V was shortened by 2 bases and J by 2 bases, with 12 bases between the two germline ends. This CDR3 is CASSLWGRRQETQYF. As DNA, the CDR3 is TGTGCCAGCAGCTTATGGGGGCGTAGGCAAGAGACCCAGTACTTC.

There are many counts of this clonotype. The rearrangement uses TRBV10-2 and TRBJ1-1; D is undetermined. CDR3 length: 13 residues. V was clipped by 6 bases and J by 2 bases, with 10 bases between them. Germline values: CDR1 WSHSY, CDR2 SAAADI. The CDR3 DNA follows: TGCGCCAGCAGCGAAAATCCTAACACTGAAGCTTTCTTT. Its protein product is CASSENPNTEAFF.

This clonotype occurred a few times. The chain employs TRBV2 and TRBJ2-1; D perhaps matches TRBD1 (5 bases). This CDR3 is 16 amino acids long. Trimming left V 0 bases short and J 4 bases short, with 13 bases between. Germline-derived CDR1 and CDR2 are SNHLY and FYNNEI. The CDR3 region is CASSEARQLSYNEQFF. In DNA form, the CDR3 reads TGTGCCAGCAGTGAAGCCCGACAGTTGAGTTACAATGAGCAGTTCTTC.

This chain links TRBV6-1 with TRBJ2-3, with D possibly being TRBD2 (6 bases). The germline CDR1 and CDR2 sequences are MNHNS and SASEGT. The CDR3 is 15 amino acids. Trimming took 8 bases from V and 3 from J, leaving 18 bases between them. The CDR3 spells CASSDPGGTTDTQYF. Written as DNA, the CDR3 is TGTGCCAGCTCGGACCCCGGGGGTACAACAGATACGCAGTATTTT.

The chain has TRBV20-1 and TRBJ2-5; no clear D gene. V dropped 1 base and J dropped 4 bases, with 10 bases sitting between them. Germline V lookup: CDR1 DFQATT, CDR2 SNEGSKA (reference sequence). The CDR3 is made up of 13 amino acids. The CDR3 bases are TGCAGTGCTAGAGGGCCCGGAGCAGAGACCCAGTACTTC. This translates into CSARGPGAETQYF.

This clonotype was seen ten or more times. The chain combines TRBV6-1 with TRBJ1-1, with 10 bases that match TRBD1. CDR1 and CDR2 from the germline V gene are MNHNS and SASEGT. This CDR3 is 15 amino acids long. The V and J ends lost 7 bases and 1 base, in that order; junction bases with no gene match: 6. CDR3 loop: CASTTTGGKNTEAFF. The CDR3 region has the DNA TGTGCCAGCACCACGACAGGGGGCAAGAACACTGAAGCTTTCTTT.